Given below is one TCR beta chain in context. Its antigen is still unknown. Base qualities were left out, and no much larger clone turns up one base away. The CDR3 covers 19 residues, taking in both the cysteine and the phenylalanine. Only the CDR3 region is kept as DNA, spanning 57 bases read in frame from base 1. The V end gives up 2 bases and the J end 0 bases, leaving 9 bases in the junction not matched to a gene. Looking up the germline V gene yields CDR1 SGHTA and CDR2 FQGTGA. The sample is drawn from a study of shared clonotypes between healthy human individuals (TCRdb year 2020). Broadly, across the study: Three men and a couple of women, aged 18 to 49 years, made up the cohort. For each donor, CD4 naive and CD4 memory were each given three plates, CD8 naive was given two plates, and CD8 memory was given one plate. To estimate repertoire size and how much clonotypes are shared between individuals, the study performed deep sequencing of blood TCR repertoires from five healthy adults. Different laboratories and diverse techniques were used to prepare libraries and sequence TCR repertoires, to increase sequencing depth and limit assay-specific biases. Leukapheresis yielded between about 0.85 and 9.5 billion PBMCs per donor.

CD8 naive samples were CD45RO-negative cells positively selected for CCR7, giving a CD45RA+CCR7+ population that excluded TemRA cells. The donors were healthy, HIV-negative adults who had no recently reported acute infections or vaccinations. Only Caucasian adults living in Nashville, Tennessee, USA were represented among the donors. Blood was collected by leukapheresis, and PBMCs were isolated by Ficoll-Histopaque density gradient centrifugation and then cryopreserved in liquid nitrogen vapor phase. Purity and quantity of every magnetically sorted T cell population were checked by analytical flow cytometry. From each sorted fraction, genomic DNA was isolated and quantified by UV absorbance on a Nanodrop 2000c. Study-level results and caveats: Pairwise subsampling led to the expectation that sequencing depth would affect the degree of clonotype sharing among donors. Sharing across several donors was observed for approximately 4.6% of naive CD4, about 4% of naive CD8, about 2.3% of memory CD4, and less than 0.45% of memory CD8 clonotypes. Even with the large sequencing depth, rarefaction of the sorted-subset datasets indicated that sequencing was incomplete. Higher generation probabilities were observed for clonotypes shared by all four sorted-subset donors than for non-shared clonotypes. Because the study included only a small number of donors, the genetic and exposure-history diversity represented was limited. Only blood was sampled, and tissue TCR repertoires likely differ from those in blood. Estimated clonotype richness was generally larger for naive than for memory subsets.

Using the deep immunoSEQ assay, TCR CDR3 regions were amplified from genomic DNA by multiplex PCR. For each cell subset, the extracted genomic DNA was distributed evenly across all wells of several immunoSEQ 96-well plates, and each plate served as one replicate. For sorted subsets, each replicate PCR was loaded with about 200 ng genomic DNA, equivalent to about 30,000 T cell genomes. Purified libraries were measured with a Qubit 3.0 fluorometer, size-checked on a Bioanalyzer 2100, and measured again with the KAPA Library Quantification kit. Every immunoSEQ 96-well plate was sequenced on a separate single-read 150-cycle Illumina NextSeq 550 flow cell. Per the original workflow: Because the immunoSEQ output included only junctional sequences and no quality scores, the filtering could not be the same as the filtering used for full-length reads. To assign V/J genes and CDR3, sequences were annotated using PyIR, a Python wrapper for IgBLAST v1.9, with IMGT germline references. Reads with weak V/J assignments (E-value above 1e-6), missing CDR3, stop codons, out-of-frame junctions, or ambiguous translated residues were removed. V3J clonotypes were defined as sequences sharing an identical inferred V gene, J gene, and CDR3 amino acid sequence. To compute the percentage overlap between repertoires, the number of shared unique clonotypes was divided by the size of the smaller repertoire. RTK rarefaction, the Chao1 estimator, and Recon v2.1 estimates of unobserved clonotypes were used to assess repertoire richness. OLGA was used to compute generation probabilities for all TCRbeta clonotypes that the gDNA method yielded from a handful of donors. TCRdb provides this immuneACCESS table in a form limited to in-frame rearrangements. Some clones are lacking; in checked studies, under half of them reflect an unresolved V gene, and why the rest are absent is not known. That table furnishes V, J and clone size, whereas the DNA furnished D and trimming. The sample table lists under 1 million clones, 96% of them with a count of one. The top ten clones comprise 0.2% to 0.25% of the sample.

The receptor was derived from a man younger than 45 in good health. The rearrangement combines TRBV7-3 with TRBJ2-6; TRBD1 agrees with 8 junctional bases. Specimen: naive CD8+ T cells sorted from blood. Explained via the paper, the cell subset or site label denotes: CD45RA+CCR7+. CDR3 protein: CASSLGQGSPLSGANVLTF. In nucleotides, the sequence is TGTGCCAGCAGCTTAGGACAGGGATCCCCTCTCTCTGGGGCCAACGTCCTGACTTTC.